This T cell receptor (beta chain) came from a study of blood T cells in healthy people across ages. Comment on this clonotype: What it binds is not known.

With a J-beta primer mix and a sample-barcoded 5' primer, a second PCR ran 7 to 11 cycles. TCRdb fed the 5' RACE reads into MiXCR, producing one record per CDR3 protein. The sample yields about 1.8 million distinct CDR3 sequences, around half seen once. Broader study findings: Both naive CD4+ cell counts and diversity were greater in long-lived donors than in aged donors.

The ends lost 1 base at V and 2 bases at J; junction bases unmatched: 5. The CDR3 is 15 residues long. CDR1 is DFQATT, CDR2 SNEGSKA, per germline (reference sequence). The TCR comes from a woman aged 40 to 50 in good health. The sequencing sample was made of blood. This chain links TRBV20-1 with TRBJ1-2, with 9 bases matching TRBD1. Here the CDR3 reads CSARVADRGNYGYTF. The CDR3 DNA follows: TGCAGTGCTAGAGTCGCGGACAGGGGAAACTATGGCTACACCTTC.